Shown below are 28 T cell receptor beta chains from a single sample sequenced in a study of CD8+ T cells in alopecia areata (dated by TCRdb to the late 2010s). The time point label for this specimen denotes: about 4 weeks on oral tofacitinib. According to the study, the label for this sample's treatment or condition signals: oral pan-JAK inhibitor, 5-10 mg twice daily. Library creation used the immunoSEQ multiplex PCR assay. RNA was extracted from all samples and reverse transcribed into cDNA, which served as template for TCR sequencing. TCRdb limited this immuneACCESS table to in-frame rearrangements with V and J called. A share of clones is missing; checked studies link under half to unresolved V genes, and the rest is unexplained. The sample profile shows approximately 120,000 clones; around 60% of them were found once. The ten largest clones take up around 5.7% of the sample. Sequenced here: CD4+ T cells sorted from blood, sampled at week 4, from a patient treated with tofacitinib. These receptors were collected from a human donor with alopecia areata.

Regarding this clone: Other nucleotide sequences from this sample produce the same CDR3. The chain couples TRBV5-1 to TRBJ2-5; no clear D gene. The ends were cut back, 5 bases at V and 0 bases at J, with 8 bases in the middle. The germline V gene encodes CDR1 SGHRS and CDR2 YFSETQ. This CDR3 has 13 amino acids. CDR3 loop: CASSLEYQETQYF. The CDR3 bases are TGCGCCAGCAGTCTAGAGTACCAAGAGACCCAGTACTTC.

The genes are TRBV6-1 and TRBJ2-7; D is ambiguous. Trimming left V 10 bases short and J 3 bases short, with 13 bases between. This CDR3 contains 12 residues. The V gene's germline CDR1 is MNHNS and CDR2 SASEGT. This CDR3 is CATLGPLYEQYF. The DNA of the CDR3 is TGTGCCACCCTCGGGCCTCTCTACGAGCAGTACTTC.

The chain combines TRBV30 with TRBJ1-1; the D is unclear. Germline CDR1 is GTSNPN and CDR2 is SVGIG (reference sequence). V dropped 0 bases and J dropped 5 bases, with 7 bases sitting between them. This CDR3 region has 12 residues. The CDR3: CAWSVRDTEAFF. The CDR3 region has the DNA TGTGCCTGGAGTGTTCGGGATACTGAAGCTTTCTTT. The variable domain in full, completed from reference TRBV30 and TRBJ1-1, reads SQTIHQWPATLVQPVGSPLSLECTVEGTSNPNLYWYRQAAGRGLQLLFYSVGIGQISSEVPQNLSASRPQDRQFILSSKKLLLSDSGFYLCAWSVRDTEAFFGQGTRLTVV.

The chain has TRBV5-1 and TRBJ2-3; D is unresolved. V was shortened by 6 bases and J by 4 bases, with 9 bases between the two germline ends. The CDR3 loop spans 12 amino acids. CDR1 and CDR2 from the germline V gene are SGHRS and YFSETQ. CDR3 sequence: CASKTGPDTQYF. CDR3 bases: TGCGCCAGCAAAACGGGCCCAGATACGCAGTATTTT.

DNA of the CDR3: TGTGCCAGTAGTATAAGCGGGGCCCGCACAGATACGCAGTATTTT. Protein sequence: CASSISGARTDTQYF. V is TRBV19 and J is TRBJ2-3; TRBD2 matches at 7 bases. The CDR3 is made up of 15 amino acids. Per the germline V gene, CDR1 is LNHDA and CDR2 is SQIVND (reference sequence). The V gene end was trimmed by 2 bases and the J gene end by 1 base; junction bases not matched to a gene: 3.

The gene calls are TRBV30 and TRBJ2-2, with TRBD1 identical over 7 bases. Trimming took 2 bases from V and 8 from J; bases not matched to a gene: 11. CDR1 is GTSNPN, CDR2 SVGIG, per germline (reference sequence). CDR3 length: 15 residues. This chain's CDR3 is CAWSRGQDLPGELFF. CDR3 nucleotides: TGTGCCTGGAGTCGAGGACAGGACTTACCGGGGGAGCTGTTTTTT.

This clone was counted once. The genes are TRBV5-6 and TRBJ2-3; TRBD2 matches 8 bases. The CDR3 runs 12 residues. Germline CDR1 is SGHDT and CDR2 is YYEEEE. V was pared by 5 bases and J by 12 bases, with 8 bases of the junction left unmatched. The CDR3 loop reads CASSRLAPTQYF. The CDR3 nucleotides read TGTGCCAGCAGTCGACTAGCGCCAACCCAGTATTTT.

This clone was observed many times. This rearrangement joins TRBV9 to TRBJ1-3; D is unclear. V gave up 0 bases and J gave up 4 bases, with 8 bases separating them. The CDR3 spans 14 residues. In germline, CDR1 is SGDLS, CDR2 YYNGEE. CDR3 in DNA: TGTGCCAGCAGCGTAGAAACAGACGGAAACACCATATATTTT. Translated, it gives CASSVETDGNTIYF. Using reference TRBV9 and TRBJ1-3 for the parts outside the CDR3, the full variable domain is DSGVTQTPKHLITATGQRVTLRCSPRSGDLSVYWYQQSLDQGLQFLIQYYNGEERAKGNILERFSAQQFPDLHSELNLSSLELGDSALYFCASSVETDGNTIYFGEGSWLTVV.

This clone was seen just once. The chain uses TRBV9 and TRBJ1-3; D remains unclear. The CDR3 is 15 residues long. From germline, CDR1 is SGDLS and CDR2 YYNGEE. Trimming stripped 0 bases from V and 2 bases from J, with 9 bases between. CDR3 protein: CASSVGQAAGNTIYF. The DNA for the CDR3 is TGTGCCAGCAGCGTAGGGCAGGCGGCTGGAAACACCATATATTTT.

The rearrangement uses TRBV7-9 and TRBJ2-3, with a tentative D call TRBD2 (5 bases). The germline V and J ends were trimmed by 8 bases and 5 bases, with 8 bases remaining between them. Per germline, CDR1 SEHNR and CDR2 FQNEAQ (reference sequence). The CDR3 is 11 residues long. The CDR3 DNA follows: TGTGCCAGCGGGCGGGTAGATACGCAGTATTTT. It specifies CASGRVDTQYF.

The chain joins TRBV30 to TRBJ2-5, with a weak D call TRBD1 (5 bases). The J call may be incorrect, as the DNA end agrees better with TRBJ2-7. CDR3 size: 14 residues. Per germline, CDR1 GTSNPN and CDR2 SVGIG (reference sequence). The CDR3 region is CAWSVGDSSYEQYF. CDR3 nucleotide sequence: TGTGCCTGGAGTGTAGGTGACAGTTCCTACGAGCAGTACTTC.

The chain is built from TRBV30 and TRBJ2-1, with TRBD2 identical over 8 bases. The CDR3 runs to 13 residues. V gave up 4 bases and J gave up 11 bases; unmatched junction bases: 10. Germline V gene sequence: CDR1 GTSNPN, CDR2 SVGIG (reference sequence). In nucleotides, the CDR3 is TGTGCCTGGACCTCTCGGGGGGGGTGGCAGCAGTTCTTC. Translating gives CAWTSRGGWQQFF.

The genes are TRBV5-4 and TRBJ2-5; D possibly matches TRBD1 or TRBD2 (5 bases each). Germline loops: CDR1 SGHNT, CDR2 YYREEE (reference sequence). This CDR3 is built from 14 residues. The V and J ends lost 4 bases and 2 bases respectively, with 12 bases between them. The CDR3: CASSPMGEQETQYF. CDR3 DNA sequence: TGTGCCAGCAGCCCTATGGGGGAACAAGAGACCCAGTACTTC.

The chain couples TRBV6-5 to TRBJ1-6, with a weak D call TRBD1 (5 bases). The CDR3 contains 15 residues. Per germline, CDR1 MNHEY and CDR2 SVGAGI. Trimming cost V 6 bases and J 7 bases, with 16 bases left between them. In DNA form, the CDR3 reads TGTGCCAGCAGGCCCTTCGGGGCAGCAAATTCACCCCTCCACTTT. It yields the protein CASRPFGAANSPLHF.

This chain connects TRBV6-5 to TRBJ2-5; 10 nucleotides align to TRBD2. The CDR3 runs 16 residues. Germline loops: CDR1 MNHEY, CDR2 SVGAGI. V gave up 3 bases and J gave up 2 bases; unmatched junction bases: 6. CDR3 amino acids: CASSYRLAGEQETQYF. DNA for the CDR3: TGTGCCAGCAGTTATCGCCTAGCGGGGGAACAAGAGACCCAGTACTTC.

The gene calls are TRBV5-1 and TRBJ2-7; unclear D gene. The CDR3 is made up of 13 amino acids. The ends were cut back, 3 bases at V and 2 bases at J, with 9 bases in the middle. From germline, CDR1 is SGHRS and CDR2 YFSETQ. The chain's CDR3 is CASSYNTPYEQYF. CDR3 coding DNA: TGCGCCAGCAGCTACAATACGCCCTACGAGCAGTACTTC.

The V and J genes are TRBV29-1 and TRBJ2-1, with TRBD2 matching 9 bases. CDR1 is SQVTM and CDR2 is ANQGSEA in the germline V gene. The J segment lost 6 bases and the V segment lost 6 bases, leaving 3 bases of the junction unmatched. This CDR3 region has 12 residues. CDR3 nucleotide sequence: TGCAGCGTACAGCGGGGGGTCAATGAGCAGTTCTTC. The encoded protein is CSVQRGVNEQFF.

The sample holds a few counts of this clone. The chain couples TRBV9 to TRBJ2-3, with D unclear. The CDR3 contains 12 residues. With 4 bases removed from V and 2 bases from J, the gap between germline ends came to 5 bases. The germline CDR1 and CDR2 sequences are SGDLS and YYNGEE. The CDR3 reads CASSPDTDTQYF. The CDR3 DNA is TGTGCCAGCAGCCCAGACACAGATACGCAGTATTTT.

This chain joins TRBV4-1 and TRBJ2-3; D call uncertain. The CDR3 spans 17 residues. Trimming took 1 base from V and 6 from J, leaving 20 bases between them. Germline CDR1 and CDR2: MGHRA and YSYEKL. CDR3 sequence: CASSQGVFGLAGDTQYF. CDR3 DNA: TGCGCCAGCAGCCAAGGAGTGTTTGGGCTTGCCGGGGATACGCAGTATTTT.

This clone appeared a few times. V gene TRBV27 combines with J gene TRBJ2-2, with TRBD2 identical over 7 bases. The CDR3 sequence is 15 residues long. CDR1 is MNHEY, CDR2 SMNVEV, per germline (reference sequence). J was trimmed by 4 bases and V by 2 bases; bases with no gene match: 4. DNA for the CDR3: TGTGCCAGCAGTTTAGCGGGAGTGCTCACCGGGGAGCTGTTTTTT. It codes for CASSLAGVLTGELFF.

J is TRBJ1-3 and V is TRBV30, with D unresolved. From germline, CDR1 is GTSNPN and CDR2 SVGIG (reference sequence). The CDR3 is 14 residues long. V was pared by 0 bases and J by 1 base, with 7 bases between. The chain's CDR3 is CAWSVPGSGNTIYF. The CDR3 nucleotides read TGTGCCTGGAGTGTACCGGGGTCTGGAAACACCATATATTTT.

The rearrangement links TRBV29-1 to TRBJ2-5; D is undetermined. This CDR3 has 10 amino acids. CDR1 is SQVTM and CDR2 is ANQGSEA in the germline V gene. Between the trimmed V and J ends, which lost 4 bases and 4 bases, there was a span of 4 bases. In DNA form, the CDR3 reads TGCAGCGTTGCCACAGAGACCCAGTACTTC. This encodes CSVATETQYF.

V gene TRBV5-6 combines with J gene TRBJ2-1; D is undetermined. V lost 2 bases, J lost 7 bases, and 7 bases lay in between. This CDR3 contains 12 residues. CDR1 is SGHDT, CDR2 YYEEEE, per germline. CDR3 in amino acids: CASSLGMNEQFF. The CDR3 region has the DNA TGTGCCAGCAGCTTAGGAATGAATGAGCAGTTCTTC.

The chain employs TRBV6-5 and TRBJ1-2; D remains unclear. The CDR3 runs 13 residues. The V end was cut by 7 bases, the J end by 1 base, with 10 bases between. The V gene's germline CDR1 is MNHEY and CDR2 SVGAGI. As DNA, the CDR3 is TGTGCCAGCACCTCCGGGAATAACTATGGCTACACCTTC. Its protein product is CASTSGNNYGYTF.

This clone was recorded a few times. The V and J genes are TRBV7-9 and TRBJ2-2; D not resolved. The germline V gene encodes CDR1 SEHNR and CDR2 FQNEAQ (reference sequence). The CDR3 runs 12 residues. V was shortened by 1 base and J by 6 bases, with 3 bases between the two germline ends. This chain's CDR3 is CASSLGPGELFF. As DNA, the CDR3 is TGTGCCAGCAGCTTAGGTCCCGGGGAGCTGTTTTTT.

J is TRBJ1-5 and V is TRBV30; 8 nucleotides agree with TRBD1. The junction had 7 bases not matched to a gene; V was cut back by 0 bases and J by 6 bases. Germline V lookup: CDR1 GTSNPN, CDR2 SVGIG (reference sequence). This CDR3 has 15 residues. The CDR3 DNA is TGTGCCTGGAGTGTCAGGACAGGGCTGACTCAGCCCCAGCATTTT. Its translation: CAWSVRTGLTQPQHF. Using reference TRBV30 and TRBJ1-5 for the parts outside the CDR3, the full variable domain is SQTIHQWPATLVQPVGSPLSLECTVEGTSNPNLYWYRQAAGRGLQLLFYSVGIGQISSEVPQNLSASRPQDRQFILSSKKLLLSDSGFYLCAWSVRTGLTQPQHFGDGTRLSIL.

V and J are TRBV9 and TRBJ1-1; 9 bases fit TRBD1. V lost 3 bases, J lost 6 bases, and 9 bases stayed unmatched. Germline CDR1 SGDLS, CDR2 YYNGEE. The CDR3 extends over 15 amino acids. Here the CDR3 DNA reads TGTGCCAGCAGCGCAGATAGACAGGGGGGCTCTGAAGCTTTCTTT. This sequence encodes CASSADRQGGSEAFF.

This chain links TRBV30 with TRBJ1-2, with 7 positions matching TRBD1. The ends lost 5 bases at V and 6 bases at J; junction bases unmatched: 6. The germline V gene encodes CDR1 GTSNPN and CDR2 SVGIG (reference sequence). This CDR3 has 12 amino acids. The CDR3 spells CAWQQGLHGYTF. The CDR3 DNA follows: TGTGCCTGGCAACAGGGGCTTCATGGCTACACCTTC. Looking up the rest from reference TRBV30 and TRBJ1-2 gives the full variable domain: SQTIHQWPATLVQPVGSPLSLECTVEGTSNPNLYWYRQAAGRGLQLLFYSVGIGQISSEVPQNLSASRPQDRQFILSSKKLLLSDSGFYLCAWQQGLHGYTFGSGTRLTVV.